This TCR beta chain was recovered during a study of T cells in Graves' hyperthyroidism and ophthalmopathy (dated by TCRdb to the late 2010s). Notes on the research overall: Peripheral blood samples were taken at initial diagnosis, before any treatment was given. To identify distinguishing TCR V-J signatures, a discovery cohort of 100 or so patients was used, comprising some 45 with Graves' ophthalmopathy and some 57 with stable Graves' hyperthyroidism. According to the paper, TCR Vbeta CDR3 sequencing was carried out on approximately 140 peripheral blood samples, which came from 40 to 45 ophthalmopathy, about 75 hyperthyroidism and approximately 17 progressor patients. Thyroid tissue and blood T-cell repertoires from more than five Graves' hyperthyroidism patients were also compared in the study. After blood sampling, hyperthyroidism patients were treated with methimazole at a starting dose of 30 mg daily, and ophthalmopathy patients were treated with high-dose intravenous methylprednisolone. Prospective prediction of ophthalmopathy was tested in an independent validation cohort of 18 to 20 hyperthyroidism patients and 15 to 17 patients who later progressed to ophthalmopathy. The roughly 91 discovery patients were randomly split 7:3 into training and test sets.

Beyond this particular receptor, the publication reports: Most expanded thyroid clonotypes (frequency above 0.001) were also detected in blood, suggesting blood repertoires may reflect thyroid immune responses. No statistical method was used to set the sample size in advance, and investigators knew the group allocation. Ophthalmopathy was separated from stable hyperthyroidism by a 13 V-J signature model, with approximately 90% sensitivity and roughly 81% specificity obtained in cross-validation and 80%/75% obtained in testing. During validation, the model predicted progression to ophthalmopathy a median of around 6 months ahead of onset, with around 71% sensitivity and 72.22% specificity.

The TCR beta CDR3 regions were amplified from RNA transcripts. The TCR CDR3 was subjected to a first round of RT-PCR using the HTBI primer set and the Qiagen OneStep RT-PCR kit. A second multiplex PCR round built the libraries, followed by size selection and purification. The libraries were sequenced on an Illumina HiSeq2000 using paired-end 100 bp reads. In the original analysis: SOAPnuke was used to process the raw data, removing reads that contained adapters or uncalled bases, had a mean Phred below 15, or lacked an exact match to the constant primer or identifier. COPE v1.2.5 was used to merge high-quality paired reads, and clonotypes were defined as unique nucleotide sequences. MiTCR v1.1 was used to align the clonotypes against IMGT TRBV, TRBD and TRBJ reference segments. Only V-J combinations with frequency above 0.0001, covering 99% to 99.2% of repertoires, were analysed. A TCS score was defined as the ratio of F50 (clonal expansion) to E x V (chaos), with BLOSUM62-based TCRdist applied between CDR3 peptides within each V-J. Welch's t-statistics and random forest reduced around 550 V-J features to 13, which were used in a naive Bayes classifier (R e1071). TCRdb trimmed public reads at Q25 via fastp, called clones via MiXCR and kept in-frame beta chains. Entries that share a CDR3 protein sequence are merged under the most common genes and DNA. The V and J calls shown here were made by TCRdb, not taken from the authors' results. In this sample the table shows some 300,000 distinct CDR3 sequences, 15% to 20% of which occur a single time. Approximately 35% of the sample is taken by the ten largest.

This clonotype was observed a handful of times. Its antigen remains undetermined. No much larger clone exists at a distance of one base, and base qualities are not known. The CDR3, cysteine through phenylalanine, is 18 amino acids long. The retained sequence is limited to the CDR3, 54 bases, with the frame set at the first base. The germline V gene (reference sequence) provides CDR1 SGHKS and CDR2 YYEKEE. The germline V end is reduced by 0 bases and the J end by 0 bases; junction bases left unmatched: 9. In the ophthalmopathy patients, disease was moderately to severely active, with a Clinical Activity Score of 3 or more, a NOSPECS grade of 4 or more, and a duration of less than 3 months. Patients with uncontrolled infections, other autoimmune diseases, pregnancy or lactation were excluded. Diagnoses were based on clinical symptoms, serum thyroxine and TRAb, thyroid ultrasound and orbital computed tomography. Ficoll-Paque density gradient centrifugation was used to isolate PBMCs from around 9.1 ml of fresh peripheral blood. Total RNA was extracted using Trizol reagent, and RNA quality was assessed on an Agilent 2100 Bioanalyzer.

The TCR sequence derives from a man aged 45-65 years with Graves' ophthalmopathy. The specimen was blood. Recombination joined TRBV5-5 with TRBJ2-1, and 7 junction bases match TRBD2. The CDR3 is CASSLALGGLFSYNEQFF. The nucleotide sequence reads TGTGCCAGCAGCTTGGCTTTGGGAGGGCTTTTCTCCTACAATGAGCAGTTCTTC.